These 15 T cell receptor beta chains came from one sample sequenced in a study of long-term antiretroviral therapy in people with HIV. Samples were assayed with immunoSEQ v3.0 at survey level. Sequencing was performed with immunoSEQ multiplex PCR; in TCRdb, only in-frame clones are kept and a portion is missing. The sample consists of approximately 35,000 clones, roughly 85% of them appearing once. Sample: unsorted PBMCs, taken 2.2 years after starting antiretroviral therapy. These receptors were collected from a man aged 18 to 30 with HIV.

This chain uses TRBV5-1 with TRBJ2-1, with D possibly being TRBD2 (6 bases). Deletions cut 1 base from V and 5 bases from J, with 10 bases between. Germline V gene data show CDR1 as SGHRS and CDR2 as YFSETQ. CDR3 size: 14 residues. Here the CDR3 reads CASSLWGTDNEQFF. CDR3 DNA: TGCGCCAGCAGCTTGTGGGGGACTGACAATGAGCAGTTCTTC. Drawing the rest from reference TRBV5-1 and TRBJ2-1, the complete variable domain is KAGVTQTPRYLIKTRGQQVTLSCSPISGHRSVSWYQQTPGQGLQFLFEYFSETQRNKGNFPGRFSGRQFSNSRSEMNVSTLELGDSALYLCASSLWGTDNEQFFGPGTRLTVL.

This chain connects TRBV30 to TRBJ2-7; perhaps TRBD2 as D (6 bases). Trimming left V 3 bases short and J 6 bases short, with 15 bases between. Germline V gene sequence: CDR1 GTSNPN, CDR2 SVGIG (reference sequence). The CDR3 sequence is 13 residues long. The CDR3: CAWSRDSSVEQYF. CDR3 DNA: TGTGCCTGGAGCCGGGACTCGTCCGTCGAGCAGTACTTC.

The rearrangement links TRBV5-4 to TRBJ2-7; 11 bases line up with TRBD1. The CDR3 consists of 15 residues. V shed 4 bases and J 4 bases; nucleotides not matched to a gene: 7. Germline V gene data show CDR1 as SGHNT and CDR2 as YYREEE (reference sequence). As DNA, the CDR3 is TGTGCCAGCAGCCCCGGACAGGGGGCAGTGTACGAGCAGTACTTC. It codes for CASSPGQGAVYEQYF.

Written as DNA, the CDR3 is TGTGCTAGTGGTTTGAGGACGGCCACTGAAGCTTTCTTT. Translation: CASGLRTATEAFF. The V gene is TRBV12-5, the J gene TRBJ1-1, with D hard to call. Germline CDR1 reads LGHNT; CDR2 reads FRNRAP. V lost 2 bases and J lost 4, with 8 bases in between. This CDR3 is 13 amino acids long.

This rearrangement joins TRBV7-3 to TRBJ1-1; 7 bases are a match to TRBD1. The V and J ends lost 5 bases and 4 bases, in that order; junction bases with no gene match: 4. This CDR3 contains 13 residues. Germline-derived CDR1 and CDR2 are SGHTA and FQGTGA. The CDR3 DNA is TGTGCCAGCAGCACCCGACAGGGCACTGAAGCTTTCTTT. Its protein is CASSTRQGTEAFF.

The rearrangement uses TRBV15 and TRBJ1-4; maybe TRBD1 (6 bases). V lost 1 base and J lost 7, with 10 bases in between. CDR3 length: 14 amino acids. Germline CDR1 reads LNHNV; CDR2 reads YYDKDF (reference sequence). The CDR3 is CATSRGTVGEKLFF. The CDR3, as DNA: TGTGCCACCAGCAGAGGGACAGTTGGTGAAAAACTGTTTTTT.

V is TRBV27 and J is TRBJ1-2; 9 nucleotides match TRBD1. Germline V lookup: CDR1 MNHEY, CDR2 SMNVEV (reference sequence). The CDR3 contains 13 residues. The ends lost 11 bases at V and 4 bases at J; junction bases unmatched: 8. Here the CDR3 DNA reads TGTGCCGCGGGGACAGGGTCGTCCTATGGCTACACCTTC. This gives the protein CAAGTGSSYGYTF.

This clone showed up just a few times. CDR3: CASSIEPDSLLGYTF. The CDR3 DNA reads as TGTGCCAGCAGCATCGAACCGGACAGCCTCCTCGGCTACACCTTC. The rearrangement joins TRBV5-4 to TRBJ1-2; tentative D call: TRBD1 (6 bases). V was clipped by 4 bases and J by 8 bases, with 21 bases between them. The V gene's germline CDR1 is SGHNT and CDR2 YYREEE (reference sequence). The CDR3 covers 15 residues.

The V gene is TRBV15, the J gene TRBJ2-1, with 7 bases that match TRBD2. Trimming cost V 8 bases and J 5 bases; bases outside gene matches: 9. Germline V gene data show CDR1 as LNHNV and CDR2 as YYDKDF (reference sequence). CDR3 length: 14 residues. The CDR3 nucleotides read TGTGCCACCGTCGAGGGACTACTCAACAATGAGCAGTTCTTC. Its translation: CATVEGLLNNEQFF.

This clone has a single count. J is TRBJ2-5 and V is TRBV5-4; possible D gene TRBD1, 6 bases. This CDR3 comprises 14 residues. Trimming stripped 2 bases from V and 5 bases from J, with 13 bases between. Germline V gives CDR1 SGHNT, CDR2 YYREEE (reference sequence). The CDR3 loop reads CASSLNREHETQYF. The CDR3 nucleotides are TGTGCCAGCAGCTTAAACAGGGAACACGAGACCCAGTACTTC.

The chain couples TRBV27 to TRBJ1-2; 12 bases align to TRBD1. Germline loops: CDR1 MNHEY, CDR2 SMNVEV (reference sequence). CDR3 size: 16 residues. Trimming cost V 4 bases and J 8 bases; bases outside gene matches: 11. In DNA, the CDR3 is TGTGCCAGCAGTTCTCTCCCGGGACAGGGGGCGGGAGGCTACACCTTC. Protein sequence: CASSSLPGQGAGGYTF.

CDR3: CASSFLGHTGPDTQYF. CDR3 sequence (DNA): TGTGCCAGCAGTTTTCTGGGACACACCGGACCAGATACGCAGTATTTT. The V call is TRBV28, the J call TRBJ2-3, with D possibly matching TRBD1 (6 bases). Germline-derived CDR1 and CDR2 are MDHEN and SYDVKM. The CDR3 covers 16 residues. V was clipped by 3 bases and J by 4 bases, with 17 bases between them.

This rearrangement joins TRBV15 to TRBJ2-5, with D perhaps matching TRBD2 (5 bases). The CDR3 totals 16 residues. Germline V lookup: CDR1 LNHNV, CDR2 YYDKDF (reference sequence). The V end lost 0 bases, the J end lost 2 bases, and 13 bases lay between the germline ends. This CDR3 is CATSRERPRGQETQYF. In DNA form, the CDR3 reads TGTGCCACCAGCAGAGAACGCCCACGCGGGCAAGAGACCCAGTACTTC.

The chain links TRBV5-6 to TRBJ2-5, with 8 bases identical to TRBD1. The CDR3 contains 15 residues. From germline, CDR1 is SGHDT and CDR2 YYEEEE. The junction had 9 bases not matched to a gene; V was cut back by 4 bases and J by 4 bases. CDR3 sequence: CASSPGQAQRETQYF. CDR3 coding DNA: TGTGCCAGCAGCCCGGGACAGGCCCAGCGAGAGACCCAGTACTTC. Full variable domain (remainder filled in from reference TRBV5-6 and TRBJ2-5): DAGVTQSPTHLIKTRGQQVTLRCSPKSGHDTVSWYQQALGQGPQFIFQYYEEEERQRGNFPDRFSGHQFPNYSSELNVNALLLGDSALYLCASSPGQAQRETQYFGPGTRLLVL.

There are a few counts of this clone. The genes are TRBV2 and TRBJ1-2; D is undetermined. The CDR3 is made up of 12 amino acids. V was cut by 6 bases and J by 4 bases, with 9 bases left in between. Germline CDR1 SNHLY, CDR2 FYNNEI. DNA for the CDR3: TGTGCCAGCAGGGCAGGAATCTATGGCTACACCTTC. Translated, it gives CASRAGIYGYTF.